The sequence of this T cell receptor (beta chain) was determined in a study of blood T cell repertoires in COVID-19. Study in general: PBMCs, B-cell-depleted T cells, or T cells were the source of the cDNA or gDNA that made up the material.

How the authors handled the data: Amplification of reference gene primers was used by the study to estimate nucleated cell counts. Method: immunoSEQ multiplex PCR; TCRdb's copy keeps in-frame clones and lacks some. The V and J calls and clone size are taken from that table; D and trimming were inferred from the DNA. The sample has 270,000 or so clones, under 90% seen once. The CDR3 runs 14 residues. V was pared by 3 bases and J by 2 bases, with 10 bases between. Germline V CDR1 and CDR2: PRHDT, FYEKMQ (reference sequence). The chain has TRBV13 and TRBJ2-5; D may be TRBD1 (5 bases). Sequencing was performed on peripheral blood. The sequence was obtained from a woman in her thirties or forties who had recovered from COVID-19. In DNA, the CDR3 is TGTGCCAGCAGCTTCGTGGGGCAACAAGAGACCCAGTACTTC. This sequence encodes CASSFVGQQETQYF.